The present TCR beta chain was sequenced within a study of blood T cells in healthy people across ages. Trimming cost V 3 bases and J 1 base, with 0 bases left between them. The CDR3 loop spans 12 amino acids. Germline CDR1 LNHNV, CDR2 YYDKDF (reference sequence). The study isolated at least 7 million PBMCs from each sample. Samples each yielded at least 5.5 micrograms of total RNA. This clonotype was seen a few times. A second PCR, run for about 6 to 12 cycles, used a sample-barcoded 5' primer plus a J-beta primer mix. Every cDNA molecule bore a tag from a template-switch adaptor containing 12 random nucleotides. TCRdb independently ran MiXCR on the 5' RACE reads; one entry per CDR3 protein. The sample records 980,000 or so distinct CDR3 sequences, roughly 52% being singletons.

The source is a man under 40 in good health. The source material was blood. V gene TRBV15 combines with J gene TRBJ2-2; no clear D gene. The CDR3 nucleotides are TGTGCCACCAGCAGGAACACCGGGGAGCTGTTTTTT. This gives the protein CATSRNTGELFF.